These 24 T cell receptor beta chains were sequenced from one sample in a study of cytomegalovirus exposure and HLA in healthy donors. The PCR made use of 60 Vbeta and 13 Jbeta primers. The method was immunoSEQ multiplex PCR; TCRdb's version includes in-frame clones alone and lacks a portion of them. The sample has 95,000 to 100,000 clones; more than 60% are singletons. Sequenced sample: PBMCs. These receptors were taken from a man aged 60 to 69 in good health and CMV-seropositive.

The chain joins TRBV11-2 to TRBJ2-7, with 7 bases fitting TRBD1. This CDR3 has 13 amino acids. Trimming at V came to 4 bases and at J to 5 bases, leaving 5 bases not matched to a gene. CDR1 is SGHAT, CDR2 FQNNGV, per germline. The CDR3 sequence is CASSSFTGDEQYF. The CDR3 nucleotides are TGTGCCAGCAGCTCGTTCACAGGGGACGAGCAGTACTTC. Based on the CDR3 plus reference TRBV11-2 and TRBJ2-7, the full variable domain is EAGVAQSPRYKIIEKRQSVAFWCNPISGHATLYWYQQILGQGPKLLIQFQNNGVVDDSQLPKDRFSAERLKGVDSTLKIQPAKLEDSAVYLCASSSFTGDEQYFGPGTRLTVT.

This clone was recorded once. This chain connects TRBV28 to TRBJ2-5, with D perhaps TRBD2 (7 bases). Trimming removed 2 bases at V and 4 bases at J, with 17 bases between. Germline assignment: CDR1 MDHEN and CDR2 SYDVKM. The CDR3 loop spans 16 amino acids. The CDR3 DNA reads as TGTGCCAGCAGTTTAAGAACAGGGAGGGGGGGAGAGACCCAGTACTTC. Translation: CASSLRTGRGGETQYF.

The genes are TRBV11-2 and TRBJ2-3; D is unresolved. Per the germline V gene, CDR1 is SGHAT and CDR2 is FQNNGV. CDR3 length: 11 amino acids. The germline V and J ends were trimmed by 4 bases and 3 bases, with 2 bases remaining between them. For the CDR3, the DNA is TGTGCCAGCAGCTCGACAGATACGCAGTATTTT. Translated: CASSSTDTQYF.

This rearrangement joins TRBV7-9 to TRBJ2-3; the D gene is possibly TRBD2 (7 bases). Trimming took 4 bases from V and 2 from J, leaving 19 bases between them. The CDR3 has 17 amino acids. Looked up from germline, CDR1 is SEHNR and CDR2 is FQNEAQ (reference sequence). The CDR3 is CASSWGGAQGATDTQYF. DNA of the CDR3: TGTGCCAGCAGCTGGGGGGGGGCACAGGGAGCCACAGATACGCAGTATTTT.

This chain uses TRBV5-1 with TRBJ2-7; 8 bases agree with TRBD1. Germline CDR1 reads SGHRS; CDR2 reads YFSETQ. The V gene end was trimmed by 3 bases and the J gene end by 2 bases; junction bases not matched to a gene: 1. This CDR3 is built from 13 residues. This chain's CDR3 is CASSSGGAYEQYF. For the CDR3, the DNA is TGCGCCAGCAGCTCAGGGGGCGCCTACGAGCAGTACTTC.

The J gene is TRBJ2-7, the V gene TRBV7-2; D might be TRBD1 (6 bases). V was trimmed by 5 bases and J by 5 bases, leaving 19 bases between them. Germline values: CDR1 SGHTA, CDR2 FQGNSA. This CDR3 spans 15 amino acids. The CDR3 is CASSRGWGLGDEQYF. CDR3 DNA sequence: TGTGCCAGCAGCCGCGGTTGGGGGCTGGGCGACGAGCAGTACTTC.

This clone was counted a few times. The gene calls are TRBV5-6 and TRBJ1-1; D is unclear. This CDR3 contains 14 residues. V was pared by 0 bases and J by 5 bases, with 11 bases between. Germline CDR1 is SGHDT and CDR2 is YYEEEE. For the CDR3, the DNA is TGTGCCAGCAGCTTGGGGCCGGGAGGTACTGAAGCTTTCTTT. Protein product: CASSLGPGGTEAFF.

The rearrangement links TRBV18 to TRBJ1-2; 8 bases line up with TRBD1. The V and J ends lost 6 bases and 2 bases, in that order; junction bases with no gene match: 8. CDR3 length: 15 amino acids. CDR1 is KGHSH, CDR2 LQKENI, per germline. This CDR3 reads CASSPGTGTNYGYTF. The DNA of the CDR3 is TGTGCCAGCTCCCCCGGGACAGGAACGAACTATGGCTACACCTTC.

This clone was found once. The chain links TRBV28 to TRBJ2-2; 9 bases line up with TRBD2. Germline V gene sequence: CDR1 MDHEN, CDR2 SYDVKM. V shed 5 bases and J 2 bases; nucleotides not matched to a gene: 15. This CDR3 is 19 amino acids long. CDR3 protein: CASSPHLGRGGANTGELFF. CDR3 nucleotides: TGTGCCAGCAGTCCCCACCTCGGGCGCGGGGGGGCCAACACCGGGGAGCTGTTTTTT. The full variable domain, completed using reference TRBV28 and TRBJ2-2, is DVKVTQSSRYLVKRTGEKVFLECVQDMDHENMFWYRQDPGLGLRLIYFSYDVKMKEKGDIPEGYSVSREKKERFSLILESASTNQTSMYLCASSPHLGRGGANTGELFFGEGSRLTVL.

The V and J genes are TRBV4-2 and TRBJ2-1, with D possibly being TRBD1 (6 bases). Germline CDR1 reads LGHNA; CDR2 reads YNFKEQ. The CDR3 extends over 15 amino acids. V was pared by 2 bases and J by 8 bases, with 16 bases between. The CDR3 loop is CASSQRTGPGDEQFF. The CDR3 region has the DNA TGTGCCAGCAGCCAAAGAACAGGGCCCGGCGATGAGCAGTTCTTC.

The sample holds a few counts of this clone. This chain links TRBV6-6 with TRBJ2-2; D uncertain. Germline CDR1 and CDR2: MNHNY and SVGAGI (reference sequence). The CDR3 sequence is 13 residues long. V dropped 0 bases and J dropped 6 bases, with 5 bases sitting between them. CDR3 residues: CASSYSIAGELFF. Written as DNA, the CDR3 is TGTGCCAGCAGTTACTCGATAGCCGGGGAGCTGTTTTTT.

V usage is TRBV25-1 and J usage is TRBJ2-3, with TRBD1 identical over 7 bases. The CDR3 runs to 13 residues. Germline CDR1 MGHDK, CDR2 SYGVNS. V was pared by 6 bases and J by 6 bases, with 6 bases of the junction left unmatched. DNA of the CDR3: TGTGCCAGCAGGAGACAGGGTGACGATACGCAGTATTTT. It codes for CASRRQGDDTQYF.

This clone has a handful of counts. The chain uses TRBV13 and TRBJ2-3; 11 nucleotides align to TRBD2. The CDR3 runs 19 residues. V was pared by 4 bases and J by 2 bases, with 14 bases of the junction left unmatched. CDR1 and CDR2 (germline): PRHDT, FYEKMQ (reference sequence). CDR3 sequence reads: CASSYGGLAGGRNTDTQYF. As DNA, the CDR3 is TGTGCCAGCAGCTATGGGGGGCTAGCGGGGGGCAGAAACACAGATACGCAGTATTTT.

V gene TRBV27 combines with J gene TRBJ1-1; no clear D gene. The CDR3 has 15 amino acids. V was cut by 1 base and J by 1 base, with 10 bases left in between. CDR1 and CDR2 from the germline V gene are MNHEY and SMNVEV (reference sequence). The CDR3 nucleotides read TGTGCCAGCAGTTTATTTAGGCGGGGGAACACTGAAGCTTTCTTT. Protein: CASSLFRRGNTEAFF.

V gene TRBV6-6 combines with J gene TRBJ1-6; no firm D call. Germline CDR1 is MNHNY and CDR2 is SVGAGI (reference sequence). The CDR3 is 13 residues long. The ends were cut back, 6 bases at V and 0 bases at J, with 3 bases in the middle. DNA of the CDR3: TGTGCCAGCAGCAGCTCCTATAATTCACCCCTCCACTTT. Protein: CASSSSYNSPLHF.

V usage is TRBV14 and J usage is TRBJ1-4; perhaps TRBD1 as D (6 bases). Germline V gene data show CDR1 as SGHDN and CDR2 as FVKESK. Trimming shortened V by 0 bases and J by 8 bases, and 10 bases separated the two germline ends. The CDR3 runs to 14 residues. The CDR3 coding sequence is TGTGCCAGCAGCCAAGAAAGGACAGTCGAAAAACTGTTTTTT. Its protein product is CASSQERTVEKLFF.

This clone was recorded only once. The V gene is TRBV12-5, the J gene TRBJ1-2, with 7 bases aligning to TRBD1. Unmatched junction bases numbered 11, after V lost 0 bases and J lost 7 bases. Germline V gene lookup returns CDR1 LGHNT and CDR2 FRNRAP. This CDR3 is 16 amino acids long. CDR3 DNA: TGTGCTAGTGGTTTGGTCCAGGGGGTTTCTTTGGGTGGCTACACCTTC. Its translation is CASGLVQGVSLGGYTF.

V gene TRBV2 combines with J gene TRBJ2-3, with 10 bases matching TRBD2. CDR3 length: 18 amino acids. Looked up from germline, CDR1 is SNHLY and CDR2 is FYNNEI. Unmatched junction bases numbered 12, after V lost 6 bases and J lost 0 bases. CDR3 nucleotide sequence: TGTGCCAGCAGAGGCTTCAGCGGGGGGGCCTTTAGCACAGATACGCAGTATTTT. This gives the protein CASRGFSGGAFSTDTQYF.

V is TRBV28 and J is TRBJ2-7, with 7 bases matching TRBD1. This CDR3 is built from 14 residues. CDR1 is MDHEN, CDR2 SYDVKM, per germline. J was trimmed by 2 bases and V by 6 bases; bases with no gene match: 7. The CDR3 sequence is CASSLQGLAYEQYF. CDR3 sequence (DNA): TGTGCCAGCAGCCTACAGGGGCTAGCCTACGAGCAGTACTTC.

The chain employs TRBV7-2 and TRBJ2-7; 13 bases are a match to TRBD2. The CDR3 extends over 19 amino acids. V was clipped by 4 bases and J by 1 base; unmatched bases: 13. Germline V gene lookup returns CDR1 SGHTA and CDR2 FQGNSA. Here the CDR3 reads CASSSRTSGGPPTSYEQYF. The CDR3 DNA reads TGTGCCAGCAGCTCCCGGACTAGCGGGGGCCCGCCCACTTCCTACGAGCAGTACTTC.

This chain links TRBV4-3 with TRBJ2-7; no reliable D call. Germline values: CDR1 LGHNA, CDR2 YSLEER. The V and J ends lost 1 base and 0 bases respectively, with 7 bases between them. The CDR3 is made up of 14 amino acids. As DNA, the CDR3 is TGCGCCAGCAGCCAAGGGCTGCTCTCCTACGAGCAGTACTTC. Translating it yields CASSQGLLSYEQYF.

CDR3 sequence (DNA): TGTGCCAGCAGCGACACAGGGGAAGTTAGCGAGCAGTACTTC. Its protein product is CASSDTGEVSEQYF. The chain carries TRBV7-2 and TRBJ2-7; 7 positions agree with TRBD1. Germline CDR1 SGHTA, CDR2 FQGNSA. V shed 5 bases and J 6 bases; nucleotides not matched to a gene: 10. The CDR3 extends over 14 amino acids.

The genes are TRBV4-2 and TRBJ2-1; the D gene is possibly TRBD2 (7 bases). V lost 0 bases, J lost 4 bases, and 13 bases lay in between. Germline V gene data show CDR1 as LGHNA and CDR2 as YNFKEQ. This CDR3 is built from 16 residues. As DNA, the CDR3 is TGTGCCAGCAGCCAAGAAGCGGGACAAGGATACAATGAGCAGTTCTTC. This sequence encodes CASSQEAGQGYNEQFF.

The chain links TRBV6-6 to TRBJ2-7, with 7 bases lining up with TRBD1. CDR1 and CDR2 from the germline V gene are MNHNY and SVGAGI (reference sequence). The CDR3 has 14 amino acids. The junction had 7 bases not matched to a gene; V was cut back by 4 bases and J by 4 bases. The CDR3 loop is CASSSRGLEYEQYF. The CDR3 bases are TGTGCCAGCAGTTCGAGGGGGCTAGAATACGAGCAGTACTTC.